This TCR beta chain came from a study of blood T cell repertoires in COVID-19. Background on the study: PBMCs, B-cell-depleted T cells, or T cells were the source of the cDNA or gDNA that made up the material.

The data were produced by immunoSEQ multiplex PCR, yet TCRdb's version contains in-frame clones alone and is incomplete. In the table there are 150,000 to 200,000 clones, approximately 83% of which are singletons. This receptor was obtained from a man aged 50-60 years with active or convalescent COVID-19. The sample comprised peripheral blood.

The CDR3: CASSFSPTSAEQYF. CDR3 DNA sequence: TGCGCCAGCAGCTTTTCGCCGACTAGCGCTGAGCAGTACTTC. The chain recombines TRBV5-1 with TRBJ2-7; 8 bases fit TRBD2. This CDR3 is 14 amino acids long. V lost 2 bases and J lost 7; bases outside the gene matches: 8. Germline CDR1 is SGHRS and CDR2 is YFSETQ.